A single sample gave rise to the 21 T cell receptor beta chains below, sequenced in a study of patients and donors after allogeneic stem cell transplantation (TCRdb year 2020). Libraries came from RT-PCR. The sequencer listed for this sample is NextSeq 550. The raw public reads went through TCRdb reprocessing: fastp at Q25, MiXCR clone calling, in-frame beta chains kept. Every entry covers one CDR3 protein and lists the most common genes and DNA from its rows. This sample comprises a few hundred thousand distinct CDR3 sequences, more than 35% of them detected only once. In total, the top ten clones hold roughly 10% of the sample. The specimen was blood, either unsorted or a sorted T cell fraction (not recorded which). The source is a human donor who was either an allogeneic HSCT recipient or a stem cell or donor lymphocyte infusion donor (not recorded which). It is not recorded whose cells these are; they may come from a transplant donor.

The chain links TRBV12-3 or TRBV12-4 to TRBJ2-5; D call uncertain. This CDR3 comprises 16 residues. Trimming shortened V by 5 bases and J by 1 base, and 17 bases separated the two germline ends. The DNA for the CDR3 is TGTGCCAGCAGTCCATACCTTTGGGCAGTCCAAGAGACCCAGTACTTC. This sequence encodes CASSPYLWAVQETQYF.

This clonotype was observed a single time. V usage is TRBV12-3 or TRBV12-4 and J usage is TRBJ1-1; 9 bases line up with TRBD1. This CDR3 has 14 amino acids. Germline trimming cut 4 bases from V and 5 bases from J; bases unmatched to any gene: 5. This chain's CDR3 is CASSSGQGKTEAFF. The CDR3, as DNA: TGTGCCAGCAGTTCGGGACAGGGTAAGACTGAAGCTTTCTTT.

This sequence joins TRBV20-1 and TRBJ1-6; D unclear. The V end lost 0 bases, the J end lost 0 bases, and 6 bases lay between the germline ends. Germline assignment: CDR1 DFQATT and CDR2 SNEGSKA (reference sequence). The CDR3 is made up of 15 amino acids. The CDR3 loop reads CSAREGGSYNSPLHF. The CDR3 region has the DNA TGCAGTGCTAGAGAGGGAGGCTCCTATAATTCACCCCTCCACTTT.

This rearrangement joins TRBV5-1 to TRBJ1-1; D is ambiguous. V was trimmed by 0 bases and J by 0 bases, leaving 9 bases between them. The germline CDR1 and CDR2 sequences are SGHRS and YFSETQ. CDR3 size: 15 residues. The DNA for the CDR3 is TGCGCCAGCAGCTTGGGCTCAGGCATGAACACTGAAGCTTTCTTT. Translating gives CASSLGSGMNTEAFF.

Comment on this clonotype: One end of the junction fails to match germline, which may point to a read error. The chain uses TRBV20-1 and TRBJ2-1; TRBD2 matches at 7 bases. Germline V lookup: CDR1 DFQATT, CDR2 SNEGSKA (reference sequence). This CDR3 has 14 amino acids. The CDR3: CSARAGNSYNEQFF. The CDR3 bases are TGCAGTGCCAGAGCGGGGAACTCCTACAATGAGCAGTTCTTC.

This chain joins TRBV12-3 or TRBV12-4 and TRBJ1-2; the D is unclear. The ends were cut back, 3 bases at V and 8 bases at J, with 10 bases in the middle. This CDR3 has 12 amino acids. For the CDR3, the DNA is TGTGCCAGCAGTTTGCGGCGAGTCGGCTACACCTTC. Translating it yields CASSLRRVGYTF.

The rearrangement joins TRBV4-1 to TRBJ1-1; TRBD1 agrees at 7 bases. After removal of 2 bases from V and 2 bases from J, the junction contained 8 bases not matched to a gene. CDR1 is MGHRA and CDR2 is YSYEKL in the germline V gene. The CDR3 sequence is 16 residues long. This chain's CDR3 is CASSQKYRGRNTEAFF. The CDR3 DNA follows: TGCGCCAGCAGCCAAAAATACAGGGGTCGAAACACTGAAGCTTTCTTT.

V is TRBV5-5 and J is TRBJ2-7; D call uncertain. Per the germline V gene, CDR1 is SGHKS and CDR2 is YYEKEE (reference sequence). V lost 1 base and J lost 1, with 6 bases in between. The CDR3 sequence is 13 residues long. CDR3 sequence: CASSLLRSYEQYF. The CDR3 nucleotides read TGTGCCAGCAGCTTGCTTCGGTCCTACGAGCAGTACTTC.

J is TRBJ1-2 and V is TRBV12-3 or TRBV12-4, with unresolved D. The V and J ends lost 6 bases and 1 base respectively, with 9 bases between them. The CDR3 spans 13 residues. The CDR3 coding sequence is TGTGCCAGCAGCAATACACTTAACTATGGCTACACCTTC. It specifies CASSNTLNYGYTF.

The J gene is TRBJ1-6, the V gene TRBV4-1, with no clear D. The V end lost 3 bases, the J end lost 7 bases, and 10 bases lay between the germline ends. CDR1 MGHRA and CDR2 YSYEKL come from the germline V gene. CDR3 length equals 14 residues. CDR3 bases: TGCGCCAGCAGCCATCCACCCCAGAATTCACCCCTCCACTTT. Translated, it gives CASSHPPQNSPLHF.

The chain is built from TRBV5-1 and TRBJ2-5; D is unclear. With 3 bases removed from V and 0 bases from J, the gap between germline ends came to 9 bases. Germline V lookup: CDR1 SGHRS, CDR2 YFSETQ. The CDR3 loop spans 14 amino acids. In DNA form, the CDR3 reads TGCGCCAGCAGCTCAACAGAAAACCAAGAGACCCAGTACTTC. It is translated as CASSSTENQETQYF.

CDR3 DNA sequence: TGCAGTGCGACAGGACCGTATGGCTACACCTTC. Protein: CSATGPYGYTF. The chain couples TRBV20-1 to TRBJ1-2; D is possibly TRBD1 (6 bases). Trimming cost V 6 bases and J 5 bases, with 10 bases left between them. Germline V gene sequence: CDR1 DFQATT, CDR2 SNEGSKA (reference sequence). CDR3 size: 11 residues.

CDR3 sequence reads: CASNPGGKSSYEQYF. CDR3 in DNA: TGTGCCAGTAACCCGGGGGGGAAGAGCTCCTACGAGCAGTACTTC. The rearrangement uses TRBV21-1 and TRBJ2-7; the D call TRBD1 from the table was never checked on the DNA. TRBV21-1 is an annotated pseudogene. This CDR3 is 15 amino acids long.

This chain uses TRBV20-1 with TRBJ1-1, with a possible D match to TRBD1 (6 bases). Trimming pared 3 bases from V and 5 bases from J, leaving 25 bases between. The CDR3 runs 17 residues. The V gene's germline CDR1 is DFQATT and CDR2 SNEGSKA (reference sequence). The CDR3 nucleotides read TGCAGTGCTAGGGGAAGACCTCCGGGACATGAGGGGACTGAAGCTTTCTTT. This translates into CSARGRPPGHEGTEAFF.

This clonotype has more than one count but fewer than ten. In DNA, the CDR3 is TGCGCCAGCAGTCAATACCAGGGACCAAGCACAGATACGCAGTATTTT. Protein sequence: CASSQYQGPSTDTQYF. The rearrangement joins TRBV23-1 to TRBJ2-3; D may match TRBD1 or TRBD2 (5 bases each). TRBV23-1 is an ORF, and what it does is uncertain. The CDR3 spans 16 residues. V was shortened by 1 base and J by 0 bases, with 11 bases between the two germline ends.

V is TRBV7-2 and J is TRBJ1-2, with D possibly being TRBD1 (5 bases). The V gene's germline CDR1 is SGHTA and CDR2 FQGNSA. The CDR3 spans 13 residues. The V and J ends lost 2 bases and 2 bases respectively, with 6 bases between them. The CDR3 is CASSLPGNYGYTF. CDR3 sequence (DNA): TGTGCCAGCAGCTTACCAGGGAACTATGGCTACACCTTC.

This clonotype was detected only once. CDR3 sequence (DNA): TGTGCCATCACGATTGACAGGGGGCCCGGCGGAGGTACGCAGTATTTT. Protein sequence: CAITIDRGPGGGTQYF. The gene calls are TRBV10-3 and TRBJ2-3; TRBD1 aligns across 10 bases. Germline CDR1 ENHRY, CDR2 SYGVKD. The CDR3 sequence is 16 residues long. V shed 7 bases and J 8 bases; nucleotides not matched to a gene: 15.

The chain couples TRBV7-3 to TRBJ2-7; no firm D call. Germline V gene data show CDR1 as SGHTA and CDR2 as FQGTGA. The CDR3 is 14 residues long. V was clipped by 2 bases and J by 3 bases, with 11 bases between them. The CDR3 DNA follows: TGTGCCAGCAGCTTACTCCCAGGAAGCTACGAGCAGTACTTC. As protein: CASSLLPGSYEQYF.

In this sample, this clonotype turned up once. The V and J genes are TRBV12-3 or TRBV12-4 and TRBJ1-5; TRBD1 agrees at 9 bases. V was clipped by 5 bases and J by 0 bases; unmatched bases: 8. This CDR3 contains 17 residues. CDR3 residues: CASSPGTGRPSNQPQHF. CDR3 in DNA: TGTGCCAGCAGTCCCGGGACAGGGAGGCCTAGCAATCAGCCCCAGCATTTT.

This clonotype showed up just a few times. The chain employs TRBV15 and TRBJ1-2, with a tentative D call TRBD1 (5 bases). V was trimmed by 0 bases and J by 5 bases, leaving 10 bases between them. In germline, CDR1 is LNHNV, CDR2 YYDKDF (reference sequence). The CDR3 runs to 14 residues. The CDR3 reads CATSRDLGDYGYTF. The CDR3 region has the DNA TGTGCCACCAGCAGAGATTTGGGGGATTATGGCTACACCTTC.

This sequence joins TRBV5-1 and TRBJ2-7; D remains unclear. Trimming cost V 1 base and J 5 bases, with 13 bases left between them. The CDR3 is 14 residues long. The germline V gene has CDR1 SGHRS and CDR2 YFSETQ. CDR3 region: CASSLPGPLDEQYF. In nucleotides, the CDR3 is TGCGCCAGCAGCTTGCCTGGACCCCTCGACGAGCAGTACTTC.